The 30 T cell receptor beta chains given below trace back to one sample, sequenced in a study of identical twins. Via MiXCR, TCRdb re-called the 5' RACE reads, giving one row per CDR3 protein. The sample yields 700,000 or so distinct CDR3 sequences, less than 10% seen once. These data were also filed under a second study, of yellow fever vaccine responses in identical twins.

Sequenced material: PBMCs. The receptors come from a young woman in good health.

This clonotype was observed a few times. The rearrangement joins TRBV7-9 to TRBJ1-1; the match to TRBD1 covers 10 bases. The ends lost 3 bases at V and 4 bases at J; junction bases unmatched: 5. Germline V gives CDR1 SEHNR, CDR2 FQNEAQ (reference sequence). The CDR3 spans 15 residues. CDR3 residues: CASSLGQGIGTEAFF. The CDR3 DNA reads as TGTGCCAGCAGCTTGGGACAGGGGATCGGCACTGAAGCTTTCTTT.

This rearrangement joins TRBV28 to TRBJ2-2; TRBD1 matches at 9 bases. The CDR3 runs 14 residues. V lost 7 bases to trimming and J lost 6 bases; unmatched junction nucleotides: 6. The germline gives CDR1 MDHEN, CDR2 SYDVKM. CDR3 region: CASILRTGAGELFF. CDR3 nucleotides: TGTGCCAGCATACTCCGGACAGGGGCCGGGGAGCTGTTTTTT.

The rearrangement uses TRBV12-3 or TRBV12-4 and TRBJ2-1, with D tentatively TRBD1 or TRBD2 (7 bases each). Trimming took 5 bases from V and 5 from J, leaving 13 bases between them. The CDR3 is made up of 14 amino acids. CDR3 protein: CASSLRGGNNEQFF. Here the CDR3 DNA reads TGTGCCAGCAGTCTCAGGGGGGGCAACAATGAGCAGTTCTTC.

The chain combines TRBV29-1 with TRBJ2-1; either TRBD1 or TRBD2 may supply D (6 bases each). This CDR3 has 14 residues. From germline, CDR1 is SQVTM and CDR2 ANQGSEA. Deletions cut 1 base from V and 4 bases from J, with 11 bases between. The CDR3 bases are TGCAGCGTTGAAGGGAGGGGGGTGTACAATGAGCAGTTCTTC. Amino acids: CSVEGRGVYNEQFF.

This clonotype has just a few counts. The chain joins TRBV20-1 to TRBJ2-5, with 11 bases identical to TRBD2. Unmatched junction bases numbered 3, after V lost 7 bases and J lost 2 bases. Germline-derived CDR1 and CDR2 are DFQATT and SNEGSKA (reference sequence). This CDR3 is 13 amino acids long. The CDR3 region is CSELAGAQETQYF. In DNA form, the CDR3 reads TGCAGTGAACTAGCGGGGGCGCAAGAGACCCAGTACTTC.

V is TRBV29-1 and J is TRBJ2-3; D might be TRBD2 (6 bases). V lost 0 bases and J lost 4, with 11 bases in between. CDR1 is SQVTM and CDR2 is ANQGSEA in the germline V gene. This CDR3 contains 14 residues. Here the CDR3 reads CSVEEFPGADTQYF. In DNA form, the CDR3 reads TGCAGCGTTGAAGAGTTCCCGGGGGCAGATACGCAGTATTTT.

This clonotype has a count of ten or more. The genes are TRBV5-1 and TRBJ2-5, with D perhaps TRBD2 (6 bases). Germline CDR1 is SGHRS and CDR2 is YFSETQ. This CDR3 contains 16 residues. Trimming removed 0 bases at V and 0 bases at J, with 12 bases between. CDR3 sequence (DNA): TGCGCCAGCAGCTTGGGACCGGCGGGATACCAAGAGACCCAGTACTTC. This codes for CASSLGPAGYQETQYF.

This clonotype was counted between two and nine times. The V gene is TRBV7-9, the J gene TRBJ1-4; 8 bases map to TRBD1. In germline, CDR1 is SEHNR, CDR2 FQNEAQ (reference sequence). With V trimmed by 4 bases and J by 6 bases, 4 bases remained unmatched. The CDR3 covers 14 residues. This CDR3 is CASSSGTGDEKLFF. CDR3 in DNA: TGTGCCAGCAGCTCCGGGACAGGAGATGAAAAACTGTTTTTT.

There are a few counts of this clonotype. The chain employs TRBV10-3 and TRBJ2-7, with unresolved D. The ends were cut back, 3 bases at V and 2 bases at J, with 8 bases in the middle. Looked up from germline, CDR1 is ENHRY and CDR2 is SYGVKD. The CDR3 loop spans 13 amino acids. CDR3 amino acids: CAISDEAPYEQYF. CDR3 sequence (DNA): TGTGCCATCAGTGACGAGGCCCCCTACGAGCAGTACTTC.

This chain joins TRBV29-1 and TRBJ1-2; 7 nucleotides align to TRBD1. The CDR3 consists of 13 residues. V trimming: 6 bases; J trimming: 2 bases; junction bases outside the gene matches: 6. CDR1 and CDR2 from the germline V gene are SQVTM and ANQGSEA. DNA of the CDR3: TGCAGCGTCGAGACAGGGAACAACTATGGCTACACCTTC. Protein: CSVETGNNYGYTF.

The CDR3 region is CASSPDRGRPTGDNEQFF. The CDR3 DNA follows: TGTGCCAGCAGTCCCGATCGGGGACGGCCAACAGGGGACAATGAGCAGTTCTTC. The chain couples TRBV27 to TRBJ2-1; TRBD1 agrees at 7 bases. Germline trimming cut 5 bases from V and 5 bases from J; bases unmatched to any gene: 18. The germline V gene encodes CDR1 MNHEY and CDR2 SMNVEV (reference sequence). This CDR3 is 18 amino acids long.

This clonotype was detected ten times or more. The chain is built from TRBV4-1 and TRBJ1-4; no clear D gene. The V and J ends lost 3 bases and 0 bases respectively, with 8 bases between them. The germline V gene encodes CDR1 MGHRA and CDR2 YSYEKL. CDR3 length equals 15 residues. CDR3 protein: CASSQSLATNEKLFF. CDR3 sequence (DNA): TGCGCCAGCAGCCAGTCCCTGGCAACTAATGAAAAACTGTTTTTT.

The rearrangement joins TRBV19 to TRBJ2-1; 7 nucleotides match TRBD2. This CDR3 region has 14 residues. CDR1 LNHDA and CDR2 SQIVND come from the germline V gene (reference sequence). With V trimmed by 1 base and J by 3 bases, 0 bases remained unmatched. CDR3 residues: CASSIGTSYNEQFF. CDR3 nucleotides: TGTGCCAGTAGTATAGGGACTAGCTACAATGAGCAGTTCTTC.

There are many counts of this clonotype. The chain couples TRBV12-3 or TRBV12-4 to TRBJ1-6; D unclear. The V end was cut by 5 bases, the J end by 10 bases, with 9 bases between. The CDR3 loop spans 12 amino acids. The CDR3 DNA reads TGTGCCAGCAGTCACACAGACTCACCCCTCCACTTT. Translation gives CASSHTDSPLHF.

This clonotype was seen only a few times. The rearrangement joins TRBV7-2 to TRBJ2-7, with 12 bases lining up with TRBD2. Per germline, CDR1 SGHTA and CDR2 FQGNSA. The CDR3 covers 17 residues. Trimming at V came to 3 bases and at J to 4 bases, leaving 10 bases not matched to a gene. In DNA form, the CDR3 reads TGTGCCAGCAGCTTTCGCCTAGCGGGAGGGCCGGTATACGAGCAGTACTTC. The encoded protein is CASSFRLAGGPVYEQYF.

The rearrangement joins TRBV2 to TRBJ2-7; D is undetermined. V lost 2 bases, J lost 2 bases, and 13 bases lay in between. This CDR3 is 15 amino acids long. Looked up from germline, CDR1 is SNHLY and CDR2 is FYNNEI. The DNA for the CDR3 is TGTGCCAGCAGTGAATTTAAGTTTCCCACCTACGAGCAGTACTTC. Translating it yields CASSEFKFPTYEQYF. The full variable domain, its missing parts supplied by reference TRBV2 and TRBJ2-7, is EPEVTQTPSHQVTQMGQEVILRCVPISNHLYFYWYRQILGQKVEFLVSFYNNEISEKSEIFDDQFSVERPDGSNFTLKIRSTKLEDSAMYFCASSEFKFPTYEQYFGPGTRLTVT.

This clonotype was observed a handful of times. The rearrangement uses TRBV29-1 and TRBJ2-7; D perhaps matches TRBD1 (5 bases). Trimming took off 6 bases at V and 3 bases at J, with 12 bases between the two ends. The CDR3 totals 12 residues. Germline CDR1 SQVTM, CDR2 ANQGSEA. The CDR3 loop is CSVTGWVYEQYF. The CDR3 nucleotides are TGCAGCGTAACAGGATGGGTCTACGAGCAGTACTTC.

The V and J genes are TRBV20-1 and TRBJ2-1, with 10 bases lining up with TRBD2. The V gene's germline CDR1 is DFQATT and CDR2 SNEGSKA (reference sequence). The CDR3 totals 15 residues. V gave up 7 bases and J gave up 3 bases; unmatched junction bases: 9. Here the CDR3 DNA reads TGCAGTGGGGGGGCCACTAGCGGGGTCTACAATGAGCAGTTCTTC. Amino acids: CSGGATSGVYNEQFF.

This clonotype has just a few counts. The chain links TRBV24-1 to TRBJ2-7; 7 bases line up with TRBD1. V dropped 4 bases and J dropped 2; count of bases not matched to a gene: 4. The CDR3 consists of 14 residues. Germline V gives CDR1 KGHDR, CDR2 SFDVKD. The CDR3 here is CATSDTGTAYEQYF. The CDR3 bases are TGTGCCACCAGTGACACCGGGACAGCCTACGAGCAGTACTTC.

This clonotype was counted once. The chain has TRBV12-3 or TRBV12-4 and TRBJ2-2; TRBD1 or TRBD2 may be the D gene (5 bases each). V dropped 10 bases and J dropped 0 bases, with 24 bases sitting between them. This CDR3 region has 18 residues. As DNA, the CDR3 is TGTGCCATCAGACCCAATCCCGGGGCCAGCCCGAACACCGGGGAGCTGTTTTTT. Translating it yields CAIRPNPGASPNTGELFF.

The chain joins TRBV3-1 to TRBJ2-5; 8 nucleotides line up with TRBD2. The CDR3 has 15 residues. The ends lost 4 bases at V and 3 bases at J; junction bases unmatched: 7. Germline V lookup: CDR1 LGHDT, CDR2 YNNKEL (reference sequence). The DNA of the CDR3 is TGTGCCAGCAGCCGAGCCGGGACTAGAGAAGAGACCCAGTACTTC. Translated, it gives CASSRAGTREETQYF.

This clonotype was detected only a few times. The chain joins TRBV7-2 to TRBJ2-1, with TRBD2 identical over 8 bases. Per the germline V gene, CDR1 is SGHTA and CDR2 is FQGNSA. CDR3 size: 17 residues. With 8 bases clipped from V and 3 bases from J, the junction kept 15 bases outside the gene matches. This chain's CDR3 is CASCRWGLSGSYNEQFF. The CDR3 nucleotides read TGTGCCAGCTGCCGCTGGGGGTTAAGCGGGAGCTACAATGAGCAGTTCTTC.

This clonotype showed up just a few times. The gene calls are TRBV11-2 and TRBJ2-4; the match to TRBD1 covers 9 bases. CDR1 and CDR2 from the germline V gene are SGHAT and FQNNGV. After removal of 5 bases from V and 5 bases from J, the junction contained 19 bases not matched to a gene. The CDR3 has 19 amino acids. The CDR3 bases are TGTGCCAGCAGCCCCCCCAGGGACAGGGACTCCTGGACAGAAAACATTCAGTACTTC. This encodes CASSPPRDRDSWTENIQYF.

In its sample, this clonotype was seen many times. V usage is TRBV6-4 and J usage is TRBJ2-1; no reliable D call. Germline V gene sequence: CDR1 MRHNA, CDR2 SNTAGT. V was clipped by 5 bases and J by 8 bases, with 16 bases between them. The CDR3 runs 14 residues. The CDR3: CASSFVGPSDEQFF. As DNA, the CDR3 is TGTGCCAGCAGTTTCGTCGGACCTTCGGATGAGCAGTTCTTC.

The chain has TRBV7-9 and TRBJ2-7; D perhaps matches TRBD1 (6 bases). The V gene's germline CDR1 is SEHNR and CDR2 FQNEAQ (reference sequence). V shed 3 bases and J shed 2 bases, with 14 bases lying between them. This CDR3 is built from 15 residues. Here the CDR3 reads CASSFGQTVTYEQYF. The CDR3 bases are TGTGCCAGCAGCTTCGGACAGACAGTAACCTACGAGCAGTACTTC.

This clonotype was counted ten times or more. This CDR3 is CASSWSGALTDTQYF. The CDR3 DNA is TGTGCCAGCAGCTGGAGCGGAGCCCTCACAGATACGCAGTATTTT. The rearrangement uses TRBV11-2 and TRBJ2-3; possibly TRBD2 for D (5 bases). V was cut by 4 bases and J by 2 bases, with 13 bases left in between. This CDR3 has 15 amino acids. In germline, CDR1 is SGHAT, CDR2 FQNNGV.

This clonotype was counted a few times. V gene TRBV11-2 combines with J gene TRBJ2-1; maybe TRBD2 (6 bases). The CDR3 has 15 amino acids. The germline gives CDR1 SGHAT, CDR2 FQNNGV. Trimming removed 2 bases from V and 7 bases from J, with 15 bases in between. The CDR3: CASSLRGTRENEQFF. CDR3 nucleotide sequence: TGTGCCAGCAGCTTACGGGGGACTCGGGAGAATGAGCAGTTCTTC.

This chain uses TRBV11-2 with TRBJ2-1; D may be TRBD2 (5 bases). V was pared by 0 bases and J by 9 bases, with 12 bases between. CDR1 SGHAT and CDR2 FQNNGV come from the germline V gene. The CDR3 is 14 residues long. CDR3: CASSLDPGMLEQFF. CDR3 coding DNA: TGTGCCAGCAGCTTAGATCCGGGAATGCTTGAGCAGTTCTTC.

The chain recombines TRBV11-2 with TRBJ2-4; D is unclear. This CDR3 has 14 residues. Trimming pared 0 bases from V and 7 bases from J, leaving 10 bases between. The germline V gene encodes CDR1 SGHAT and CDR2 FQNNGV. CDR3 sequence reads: CASSLDGALNIQYF. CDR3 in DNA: TGTGCCAGCAGCTTAGATGGTGCTTTGAACATTCAGTACTTC.

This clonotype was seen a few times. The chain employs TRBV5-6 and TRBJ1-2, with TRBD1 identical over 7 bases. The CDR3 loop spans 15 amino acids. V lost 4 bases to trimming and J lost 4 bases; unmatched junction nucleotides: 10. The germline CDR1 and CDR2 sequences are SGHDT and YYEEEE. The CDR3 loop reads CASSPQTGEGYGYTF. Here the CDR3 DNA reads TGTGCCAGCAGCCCTCAAACAGGGGAGGGCTATGGCTACACCTTC.